This T cell receptor (beta chain) was profiled in a study of a mutant IDH1 vaccine in newly diagnosed glioma. Study-wide context: Of treated patients, approximately 60% were men and roughly 38% women, averaging around 39 years. Earlier care involved radiotherapy, temozolomide, or both, and the majority received both.

Sequencing was performed with immunoSEQ multiplex PCR; in TCRdb, only in-frame clones are kept and a portion is missing. The table has more than 50,000 clones, 86% seen once; the top ten hold around 2.9%. Findings and limits, study-wide: In 90% to 95% of patients, immune responses induced by the vaccine occurred.

Documented time point: baseline, week 1 (first vaccination visit). Treatment in this sample: pre-vaccination baseline after standard-of-care therapy. Every donor had a new WHO grade 3 or 4 astrocytoma that was IDH1-mutant, with loss of nuclear ATRX. Comments on this clone: As yet, its antigen is unknown.

This CDR3 contains 15 residues. Per the germline V gene, CDR1 is SGHNT and CDR2 is YYREEE (reference sequence). The ends lost 2 bases at V and 5 bases at J; junction bases unmatched: 5. The sample here was PBMCs, taken from a glioma patient treated with radiotherapy, temozolomide or both. The genes are TRBV5-4 and TRBJ2-5; the match to TRBD2 covers 11 bases. This receptor was identified in a man aged 25-45 years with glioma. Here the CDR3 reads CASSFKGLAEETQYF. The DNA for the CDR3 is TGTGCCAGCAGCTTTAAGGGACTAGCGGAGGAGACCCAGTACTTC.